The 25 T cell receptor beta chains below come from one sample, sequenced in a study of lymphopenia after photon versus proton radiotherapy. Some clones are missing from TCRdb's copy, which holds only in-frame ones; the method was immunoSEQ multiplex PCR. Of thousands of clones listed, more than 75% are singletons. The sequenced sample was peripheral blood, obtained from a patient treated with photon-based radiotherapy. These receptors all stem from a man under 40 with gastric cancer.

This clone was counted between two and nine times. The V gene is TRBV5-8, the J gene TRBJ2-1, with D perhaps TRBD2 (5 bases). Trimming removed 2 bases from V and 7 bases from J, with 19 bases in between. Germline CDR1 is SGHTS and CDR2 is YDEGEE. The CDR3 consists of 16 residues. The CDR3 DNA reads as TGTGCCAGCAGCTTAGACGTGAGGGAGTTGGGGAATGAGCAGTTCTTC. Its translation is CASSLDVRELGNEQFF.

This clone appeared a few times. The chain uses TRBV7-9 and TRBJ2-1; D is ambiguous. CDR1 is SEHNR and CDR2 is FQNEAQ in the germline V gene (reference sequence). Trimming removed 4 bases from V and 5 bases from J, with 15 bases in between. The CDR3 sequence is 15 residues long. The CDR3 sequence is CASSSPLDGDNEQFF. CDR3 sequence (DNA): TGTGCCAGCAGCTCACCCCTGGACGGAGACAATGAGCAGTTCTTC.

The chain recombines TRBV5-4 with TRBJ1-2, with D perhaps matching TRBD1 (6 bases). Trimming removed 0 bases at V and 0 bases at J, with 9 bases between. The length of the CDR3 is 15 residues. Looked up from germline, CDR1 is SGHNT and CDR2 is YYREEE (reference sequence). CDR3 protein: CASSLEWTANYGYTF. The CDR3 DNA follows: TGTGCCAGCAGCTTGGAATGGACAGCTAACTATGGCTACACCTTC.

This chain connects TRBV5-2 to TRBJ2-7; TRBD2, the table's D call, was not compared with the DNA. TRBV5-2 is recorded as a pseudogene. This CDR3 spans 14 amino acids. CDR3 sequence: CASSLAGFPYEQYF. The CDR3 DNA sequence: TGTGCCAGCAGCCTAGCGGGGTTTCCCTACGAGCAGTACTTC.

The chain links TRBV4-3 to TRBJ2-7; 12 bases align to TRBD2. In germline, CDR1 is LGHNA, CDR2 YSLEER. Unmatched junction bases numbered 7, after V lost 0 bases and J lost 7 bases. This CDR3 has 16 residues. The chain's CDR3 is CASSQEASGRAGEQYF. In DNA form, the CDR3 reads TGCGCCAGCAGCCAAGAGGCTAGCGGGAGGGCCGGGGAGCAGTACTTC.

This chain links TRBV7-6 with TRBJ1-4; tentative D call: TRBD1 (5 bases). Germline-derived CDR1 and CDR2 are SGHVS and FNYEAQ. The CDR3 length is 12 residues. V was trimmed by 4 bases and J by 8 bases, leaving 8 bases between them. This CDR3 is CASSSDTEKLFF. In nucleotides, the CDR3 is TGTGCCAGCAGCTCGGACACGGAAAAACTGTTTTTT.

V and J are TRBV19 and TRBJ2-2, with D unresolved. Deletions cut 6 bases from V and 6 bases from J, with 8 bases between. CDR1 and CDR2 (germline): LNHDA, SQIVND (reference sequence). This CDR3 comprises 12 residues. The CDR3 nucleotides are TGTGCCAGTAGCCTGAAATCCGGGGAGCTGTTTTTT. Amino acids: CASSLKSGELFF.

This chain's CDR3 is CASSRLPDGSYEQYF. CDR3 nucleotides: TGTGCCAGCAGCCGCCTTCCGGATGGCTCCTACGAGCAGTACTTC. The chain employs TRBV28 and TRBJ2-7; D uncertain. The CDR3 length is 15 residues. Germline loops: CDR1 MDHEN, CDR2 SYDVKM. Trimming stripped 6 bases from V and 0 bases from J, with 15 bases between.

This rearrangement joins TRBV5-1 to TRBJ2-2; 8 bases fit TRBD1. The CDR3 runs 17 residues. Germline CDR1 SGHRS, CDR2 YFSETQ. V gave up 3 bases and J gave up 0 bases; unmatched junction bases: 7. The CDR3 protein is CASSSSDRGANTGELFF. The CDR3 DNA sequence: TGCGCCAGCAGCTCGTCTGACAGGGGCGCGAACACCGGGGAGCTGTTTTTT.

The rearrangement uses TRBV6-5 and TRBJ2-7, with D possibly matching TRBD1 (6 bases). The germline V and J ends were trimmed by 5 bases and 2 bases, with 16 bases remaining between them. Germline-derived CDR1 and CDR2 are MNHEY and SVGAGI. The CDR3 has 15 residues. Written as DNA, the CDR3 is TGTGCCAGCAGTCTAAGACAGGCAGGCACCTACGAGCAGTACTTC. Protein product: CASSLRQAGTYEQYF.

The chain couples TRBV6-5 to TRBJ2-1; D unresolved. Germline CDR1 is MNHEY and CDR2 is SVGAGI. The CDR3 runs to 13 residues. Trimming removed 2 bases at V and 8 bases at J, with 10 bases between. In DNA form, the CDR3 reads TGTGCCAGCAGTTACGGGATAGAGGATGAGCAGTTCTTC. This codes for CASSYGIEDEQFF.

The CDR3 loop reads CASSPIGGNTEAFF. CDR3 sequence (DNA): TGTGCCAGCAGCCCCATAGGGGGGAACACTGAAGCTTTCTTT. V usage is TRBV5-4 and J usage is TRBJ1-1; possible D gene TRBD1, 6 bases. The germline V gene has CDR1 SGHNT and CDR2 YYREEE (reference sequence). This CDR3 region has 14 residues. Deletions cut 4 bases from V and 1 base from J, with 11 bases between.

The gene calls are TRBV5-1 and TRBJ2-1; TRBD1 matches at 11 bases. The CDR3 extends over 14 amino acids. The V gene end was trimmed by 4 bases and the J gene end by 9 bases; junction bases not matched to a gene: 6. Germline V lookup: CDR1 SGHRS, CDR2 YFSETQ. The CDR3: CASSTGTGGTEQFF. Written as DNA, the CDR3 is TGCGCCAGCAGCACCGGGACAGGGGGTACTGAGCAGTTCTTC.

The chain is built from TRBV25-1 and TRBJ1-1; a weak D match, TRBD1 (6 bases). CDR1 is MGHDK and CDR2 is SYGVNS in the germline V gene. The germline V and J ends were trimmed by 3 bases and 0 bases, with 17 bases remaining between them. The CDR3 covers 17 residues. For the CDR3, the DNA is TGTGCCAGCAGTGAGCCGGGGGCGCCTGGTTTGAACACTGAAGCTTTCTTT. It codes for CASSEPGAPGLNTEAFF.

This rearrangement joins TRBV6-1 to TRBJ2-5; TRBD2 matches at 7 bases. The germline V gene has CDR1 MNHNS and CDR2 SASEGT. This CDR3 contains 13 residues. After removal of 5 bases from V and 3 bases from J, the junction contained 3 bases not matched to a gene. CDR3 nucleotide sequence: TGTGCCAGCAGTTGGGGGGGAGAAGAGACCCAGTACTTC. Translating gives CASSWGGEETQYF.

The V gene is TRBV28, the J gene TRBJ2-3; TRBD2 agrees at 7 bases. The CDR3 totals 15 residues. In germline, CDR1 is MDHEN, CDR2 SYDVKM. V lost 2 bases, J lost 2 bases, and 4 bases stayed unmatched. CDR3 coding DNA: TGTGCCAGCAGTTTACCTAGCGGACACACAGATACGCAGTATTTT. Protein sequence: CASSLPSGHTDTQYF.

V and J are TRBV7-6 and TRBJ2-2; no clear D gene. V lost 6 bases to trimming and J lost 5 bases, with 10 bases between them. In germline, CDR1 is SGHVS, CDR2 FNYEAQ. The CDR3 length is 13 residues. In DNA, the CDR3 is TGTGCCAGCAGACGATACCCGACCGGGGAGCTGTTTTTT. Translated, it gives CASRRYPTGELFF. Supplemented by reference TRBV7-6 and TRBJ2-2, the full variable domain reads GAGVSQSPRYKVTKRGQDVALRCDPISGHVSLYWYRQALGQGPEFLTYFNYEAQQDKSGLPNDRFSAERPEGSISTLTIQRTEQRDSAMYRCASRRYPTGELFFGEGSRLTVL.

The V call is TRBV5-1, the J call TRBJ2-5; the match to TRBD1 covers 8 bases. Germline V gene data show CDR1 as SGHRS and CDR2 as YFSETQ. The CDR3 length is 15 residues. V was clipped by 4 bases and J by 4 bases; unmatched bases: 9. The CDR3 loop is CASSMRTGSAETQYF. DNA for the CDR3: TGCGCCAGCAGCATGCGGACAGGGAGCGCAGAGACCCAGTACTTC.

This sequence joins TRBV18 and TRBJ1-4; D ambiguous. The germline CDR1 and CDR2 sequences are KGHSH and LQKENI. V dropped 1 base and J dropped 7 bases, with 10 bases sitting between them. This CDR3 is built from 14 residues. CDR3 in DNA: TGTGCCAGCTCACCACAAGGCTCTGGTGAAAAACTGTTTTTT. This sequence encodes CASSPQGSGEKLFF.

This clone came up a few times. The chain links TRBV25-1 to TRBJ2-7; D gene ambiguous. CDR3 size: 11 residues. The germline V gene encodes CDR1 MGHDK and CDR2 SYGVNS. V was shortened by 8 bases and J by 2 bases, with 7 bases between the two germline ends. In nucleotides, the CDR3 is TGTGCCAGCTCCTTAACCTACGAGCAGTACTTC. This translates into CASSLTYEQYF.

The chain couples TRBV29-1 to TRBJ2-2; D is perhaps TRBD1 (6 bases). Trimming took off 3 bases at V and 6 bases at J, with 11 bases between the two ends. Looked up from germline, CDR1 is SQVTM and CDR2 is ANQGSEA. This CDR3 region has 13 residues. DNA for the CDR3: TGCAGCGTTGAGACAGGAGCGTCCGGGGAGCTGTTTTTT. Amino acids: CSVETGASGELFF.

This chain joins TRBV28 and TRBJ1-6; 9 bases are a match to TRBD1. From germline, CDR1 is MDHEN and CDR2 SYDVKM. This CDR3 spans 14 amino acids. V shed 4 bases, J shed 10 bases, and the junction held 5 bases outside the gene matches. This chain's CDR3 is CASSSPDRGSPLHF. The CDR3 DNA is TGTGCCAGCAGTTCCCCCGACAGGGGGTCACCCCTCCACTTT. Full variable domain (outside the CDR3, taken from reference TRBV28 and TRBJ1-6): DVKVTQSSRYLVKRTGEKVFLECVQDMDHENMFWYRQDPGLGLRLIYFSYDVKMKEKGDIPEGYSVSREKKERFSLILESASTNQTSMYLCASSSPDRGSPLHFGNGTRLTVT.

CDR3 residues: CASSASDSAFYGYTF. The CDR3 DNA reads as TGTGCCAGCAGCGCGTCGGACAGCGCCTTCTATGGCTACACCTTC. This sequence joins TRBV2 and TRBJ1-2; maybe TRBD1 (6 bases). Trimming stripped 6 bases from V and 4 bases from J, with 18 bases between. The CDR3 has 15 residues. Germline CDR1 and CDR2: SNHLY and FYNNEI.

V usage is TRBV9 and J usage is TRBJ2-2, with 7 bases that match TRBD1. Germline CDR1 is SGDLS and CDR2 is YYNGEE. This CDR3 contains 15 residues. Trimming removed 2 bases from V and 7 bases from J; junction bases left unmatched: 8. Written as DNA, the CDR3 is TGTGCCAGCAGCGTGGGACAGACGACGGGCGGGGAGCTGTTTTTT. Amino acid sequence: CASSVGQTTGGELFF. The whole variable domain, remainder taken from reference TRBV9 and TRBJ2-2, is DSGVTQTPKHLITATGQRVTLRCSPRSGDLSVYWYQQSLDQGLQFLIQYYNGEERAKGNILERFSAQQFPDLHSELNLSSLELGDSALYFCASSVGQTTGGELFFGEGSRLTVL.

The chain links TRBV28 to TRBJ2-6; no clear D. Trimming took off 6 bases at V and 5 bases at J, with 5 bases between the two ends. The V gene's germline CDR1 is MDHEN and CDR2 SYDVKM. The length of the CDR3 is 12 residues. The CDR3 DNA reads as TGTGCCAGCAGGCCGAGGGCCAACGTCCTGACTTTC. Translation gives CASRPRANVLTF. The entire variable domain, with the rest obtained from reference TRBV28 and TRBJ2-6, is as follows: DVKVTQSSRYLVKRTGEKVFLECVQDMDHENMFWYRQDPGLGLRLIYFSYDVKMKEKGDIPEGYSVSREKKERFSLILESASTNQTSMYLCASRPRANVLTFGAGSRLTVL.